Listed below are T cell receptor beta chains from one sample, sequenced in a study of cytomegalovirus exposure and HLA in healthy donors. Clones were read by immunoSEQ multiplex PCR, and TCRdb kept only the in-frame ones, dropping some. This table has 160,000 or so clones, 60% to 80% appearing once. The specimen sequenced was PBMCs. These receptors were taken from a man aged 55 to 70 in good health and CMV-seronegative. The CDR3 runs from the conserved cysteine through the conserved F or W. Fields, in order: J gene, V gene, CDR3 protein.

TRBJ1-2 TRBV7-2 CASSLIRRGGQGYTF
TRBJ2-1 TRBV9 CASSATGGVYNEQFF
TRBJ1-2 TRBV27 CASSFGQGYGYTF
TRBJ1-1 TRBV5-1 CASSSGRLGDTEAFF
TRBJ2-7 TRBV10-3 CAISESGQGGTYEQYF
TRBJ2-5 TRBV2 CASRPGGQETQYF
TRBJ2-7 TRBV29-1 CSVAERVTYEQYF
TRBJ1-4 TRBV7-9 CASSPRTGQGDEKLFF
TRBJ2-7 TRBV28 CASRWGQGPYEQYF
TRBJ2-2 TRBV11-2 CASSLDRGTGGELFF
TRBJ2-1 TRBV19 CASSITGLAFLEKQFF
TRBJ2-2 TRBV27 CASSYFAGQGTGELFF
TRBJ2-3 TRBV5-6 CASSLEASRPTDTQYF
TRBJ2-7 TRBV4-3 CASSQQRTASYEQYF
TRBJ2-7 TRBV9 CASSEGTRSYEQYF
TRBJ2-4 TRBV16 CASSHRTGGLAKNIQYF
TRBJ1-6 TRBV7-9 CASSPRVDSPLHF
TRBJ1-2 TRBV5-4 CASAPQGALNGYTF
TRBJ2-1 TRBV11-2 CASSLAVNEQFF
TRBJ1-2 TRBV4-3 CASSQDPPTGDRGHGGYGYTF
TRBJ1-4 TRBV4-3 CASSQDLGQMGEKLFF
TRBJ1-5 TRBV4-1 CASSQEWRVSNQPQHF
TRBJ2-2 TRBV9 CASSGKGANTGELFF
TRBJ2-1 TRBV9 CASSVGLGSVDEQFF
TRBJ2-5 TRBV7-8 CASSLAGGTGPAREKTQYF
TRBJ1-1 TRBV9 CASSVFDRGTEAFF
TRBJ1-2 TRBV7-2 CASSLDRARGYTF
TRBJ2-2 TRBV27 CASSLPQGARGTGELFF
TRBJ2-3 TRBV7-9 CASTPGVPAGFSTDTQYF
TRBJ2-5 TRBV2 CASSEARSGTQYF
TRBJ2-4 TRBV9 CASSVRPLLDIQYF
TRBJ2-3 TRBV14 CASSQGTVWTDTQYF
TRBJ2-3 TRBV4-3 CASSQDLAGGPDTQYF
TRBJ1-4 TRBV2 CASSEERGINEKLFF
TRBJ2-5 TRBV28 CASSSRRETQYF